The following is a T cell receptor beta chain sequence with its context. Its antigen is undetermined. It was with 60 Vbeta and 13 Jbeta primers that the PCR ran. As handled by the study authors: A later analysis tallied some 80 million unique TCR beta chains, 9.5 million to 14 million of them shared. The data were produced by immunoSEQ multiplex PCR, yet TCRdb's version contains in-frame clones alone and is incomplete. V and J calls and clone size are those listed in that table; D and trimming were worked out from the DNA. The sample yields 150,000 or so clones, about four fifths seen once. The data derive from a study of cytomegalovirus exposure and HLA in healthy donors. General study points: Investigators reported some 150 TCR beta chains as tied to cytomegalovirus. Earlier analysis found most TCR beta V segments productive about 87% or about 30% of the time.

CDR1 is LNHNV and CDR2 is YYDKDF in the germline V gene (reference sequence). V gave up 5 bases and J gave up 2 bases, with 16 bases separating them. The CDR3 runs 16 residues. The sequenced material came from PBMCs. The source is a man under 40 in good health and CMV-seronegative. The chain carries TRBV15 and TRBJ1-5, with D perhaps TRBD1 (6 bases). The CDR3 region has the DNA TGTGCCACCAGCGAGGACAGATCCCTTGGCAATCAGCCCCAGCATTTT. Translation: CATSEDRSLGNQPQHF.